These T cell receptor beta chains were read from a single sample in a study of T cell repertoires in cytomegalovirus infection. Their specific antigens are unknown. TCRdb reprocessed the reads with MiXCR, giving one entry per CDR3 protein. The data show around 100,000 distinct CDR3 sequences, 35% to 50% seen once. This specimen consisted of CD8+ T cells from cultured PBMCs, obtained from culture after CMV antigen stimulation. Receptors were obtained from a human donor in good health (CMV status not recorded). Some clones in this sample may be carry-over from other donors' samples. CDR3s include the opening cysteine and the closing phenylalanine or tryptophan. Fields, in order: D gene, J gene, V gene, clone size, CDR3 DNA, CDR3 protein. The D gene is left open where the match is weak. The size field is filled for only some rows; it gives once, few, many or a size class.

-	TRBJ2-7	TRBV28	many	TGTGCCAGCAGTTGGGGGGGCCTTCTCTACGAGCAGTACTTC	CASSWGGLLYEQYF
TRBD1	TRBJ2-7	TRBV24-1	few	TGTGCCACCAGTACGGACAGGGTTAACGAGCAGTACTTC	CATSTDRVNEQYF
-	TRBJ2-3	TRBV4-1	many	TGCGCCAGCAGCCAAGCGGCCGCTAGCGGCACAGATACGCAGTATTTT	CASSQAAASGTDTQYF
-	TRBJ2-2	TRBV6-2/TRBV6-3	-	TGTGCCAGCAGTGATGGACTACGAGGCGGGGAGCTGTTTTTT	CASSDGLRGGELFF
TRBD1	TRBJ1-3	TRBV28	-	TGTGCCAGCAGCCCTACAGGGGCGCTCTCTGGAAACACCATATATTTT	CASSPTGALSGNTIYF
-	TRBJ2-1	TRBV6-5	-	TGTGCCAGCAGTTACCCATCGGACGGGAACAATGAGCAGTTCTTC	CASSYPSDGNNEQFF
-	TRBJ1-4	TRBV4-1	-	TGCGCCAGCAGCTTAACTCTCGGGGCAACTAATGAAAAACTGTTTTTT	CASSLTLGATNEKLFF
-	TRBJ2-4	TRBV28	-	TGTGCCAGCAGTCCCAACAGGAACATTCAGTGCTTC	CASSPNRNIQCF
TRBD1	TRBJ1-5	TRBV7-8	few	TGTGCCAGCAGCCGGACAGGGAGCTTAAGCAATCAGCCCCAGCATTTT	CASSRTGSLSNQPQHF
-	TRBJ2-7	TRBV5-1	-	TGCGCCAGCAGCTTGGGTCAACCCAGGGACGAGCAGTACTTC	CASSLGQPRDEQYF
-	TRBJ2-7	TRBV2	-	TGTGCCAGCAGGCTAGGCGAGCAGTACTTC	CASRLGEQYF
-	TRBJ1-5	TRBV19	few	TGTGCCAGTAGATCGACAGATCAGCCCCAGCATTTT	CASRSTDQPQHF
-	TRBJ1-5	TRBV28	-	TGTGCCAGCAGTCCGCGGGTCTGGTCCCCATCTCAGCCCCAGCATTTT	CASSPRVWSPSQPQHF
TRBD2	TRBJ2-1	TRBV2	few	TGTGCCAGCAGTGAACCCGGGGCTAGCGGAGGGAATGAGCAGTTCTTC	CASSEPGASGGNEQFF
TRBD2	TRBJ2-7	TRBV20-1	-	TGCAGTGCTAGAGCAGGGACTAGCGGGGGGGCTCGATGGTACGAGCAGTACTTC	CSARAGTSGGARWYEQYF
-	TRBJ1-1	TRBV11-3	-	TGTGCCAGCAGCCGACGGGGACAAGGGGACACTGAAGCTTTCTTT	CASSRRGQGDTEAFF
TRBD1	TRBJ1-1	TRBV12-3/TRBV12-4	once	TGTGCCAGCGGTCCAGGGGGGTTGGACACTGAAGCTTTCTTT	CASGPGGLDTEAFF
TRBD1	TRBJ2-3	TRBV12-3/TRBV12-4	many	TGTGCCACACATGACAGGGACACGCCTGAAACGTATACAGATACGCAGTATTTT	CATHDRDTPETYTDTQYF
-	TRBJ1-1	TRBV7-6	many	TGTGCCAGCAGTTCCGGACGGGGGGACACTGAAGCTTTCTTT	CASSSGRGDTEAFF
-	TRBJ2-1	TRBV7-9	few	TGTGCCAGCAGCTTAGGTCGTGAGCAGTTCTTC	CASSLGREQFF
-	TRBJ1-1	TRBV4-1	few	TGCGCCAGTAAATCGACCACGGGGAGTTTGAACACTGAAGCTTTCTTT	CASKSTTGSLNTEAFF
TRBD1	TRBJ1-6	TRBV12-3/TRBV12-4	-	TGTGCCAGCAGCTGGGACAGCGATAATTCACCCCTCCACTTT	CASSWDSDNSPLHF
-	TRBJ1-6	TRBV9	-	TGTGCCAGCTCCCCAGGGGTTAATTCACCCCTCCACTTT	CASSPGVNSPLHF
-	TRBJ1-1	TRBV10-3	-	TGTGCCATCAGTGAGTACGGCGGAAACACTGAAGCTTTCTTT	CAISEYGGNTEAFF
-	TRBJ2-7	TRBV12-3/TRBV12-4	-	TGTGCCAGCAGTTTAATAGACACCGACGAGCAGTACTTC	CASSLIDTDEQYF
-	TRBJ2-3	TRBV7-8	-	TGTGCCAGCGGCGATGGGCTTGGCACAGATACGCAGTATTTT	CASGDGLGTDTQYF
-	TRBJ2-4	TRBV7-6	-	TGTGCCAGCAGCTTAGCGGGGGAGGACCTTCAGTACTTC	CASSLAGEDLQYF
-	TRBJ1-1	TRBV11-2	-	TGTGCCAGCAGCTTAGGGGGGGAAGGAACTGAAGCTTTCTTT	CASSLGGEGTEAFF
TRBD1	TRBJ1-3	TRBV5-4	many	TGTGCCAGCAGCCAAGGACAGGGAGGAAACACCATATATTTT	CASSQGQGGNTIYF
-	TRBJ2-6	TRBV10-3	many	TGTGCCATCAGTGAGTTAATTCCTAGCTCTGGGGCCAACGTCCTGACTTTC	CAISELIPSSGANVLTF
-	TRBJ2-1	TRBV7-8	-	TGTGCCAGCAGCGTAGCGGACAATGCGCAGCAGTTCTTC	CASSVADNAQQFF
-	TRBJ1-1	TRBV7-6	few	TGTGCCAGCAGCTTATACAGGAACACTGAAGCTTTCTTT	CASSLYRNTEAFF
TRBD1	TRBJ2-7	TRBV4-1	-	TGCGCCAGCAGCCAAGATGGGACAGGGTTTGGTCTCTACGAGCAGTACTTC	CASSQDGTGFGLYEQYF
-	TRBJ2-7	TRBV7-6	-	TGTGCCAGCAGCTTAGAGCCGAGATACTACGAGCAGTACTTC	CASSLEPRYYEQYF
TRBD1	TRBJ1-4	TRBV7-9	few	TGTGCCAGCAGCTCTATACAGACAGGGGATGAAAAACTGTTTTTT	CASSSIQTGDEKLFF
-	TRBJ2-7	TRBV4-1	few	TGCGCCAGCAGCCAAGGGGCAGGTTCCTACGAGCAGTACTTC	CASSQGAGSYEQYF
TRBD1	TRBJ1-5	TRBV3-1	-	TGTGCCAGCAGCCTCGGGACAGGAGAGCCCCAGCATTTT	CASSLGTGEPQHF
-	TRBJ1-4	TRBV12-3/TRBV12-4	-	TGTGCCAGCAGTTCGGTGGGCTCGAAGAGGCGGGAAAAACTGTTTTTT	CASSSVGSKRREKLFF
TRBD2	TRBJ2-1	TRBV4-1	many	TGCGCCAGCAGCGGAATTAGCGGGGGGGCTTTGGGTGAGCAGTTCTTC	CASSGISGGALGEQFF
-	TRBJ2-3	TRBV19	many	TGTGCCAGTAGAGATAGAGGTTCCAGTGATACGCAGTATTTT	CASRDRGSSDTQYF